This T cell receptor beta chain was recovered during a study of blood T cells in healthy people across ages. In the study overall: Researchers report that template switching captured about one barcoded beta molecule per two T cells.

The authors ran a second PCR of roughly 7 to 11 cycles using a sample-barcoded 5' primer and a J-beta primer mix. Each of the samples gave a minimum of 3 million paired-end reads that contained CDR3. MiXCR, applied by TCRdb to the 5' RACE reads, yields one record per CDR3 protein. This table holds some 320,000 distinct CDR3 sequences, around 27% found once. V was clipped by 4 bases and J by 7 bases; unmatched bases: 2. This CDR3 contains 13 residues. CDR1 and CDR2 from the germline V gene are SGHTA and FQGNSA. With each sample, at least 5 micrograms of total RNA were extracted. The source material was blood. The receptor was isolated from a woman aged 70-85 years in good health. The rearrangement uses TRBV7-2 and TRBJ2-1; 9 bases map to TRBD2. This chain's CDR3 is CASSSRGGNEQFF. In nucleotides, the CDR3 is TGTGCCAGCAGCTCGCGGGGGGGTAATGAGCAGTTCTTC.